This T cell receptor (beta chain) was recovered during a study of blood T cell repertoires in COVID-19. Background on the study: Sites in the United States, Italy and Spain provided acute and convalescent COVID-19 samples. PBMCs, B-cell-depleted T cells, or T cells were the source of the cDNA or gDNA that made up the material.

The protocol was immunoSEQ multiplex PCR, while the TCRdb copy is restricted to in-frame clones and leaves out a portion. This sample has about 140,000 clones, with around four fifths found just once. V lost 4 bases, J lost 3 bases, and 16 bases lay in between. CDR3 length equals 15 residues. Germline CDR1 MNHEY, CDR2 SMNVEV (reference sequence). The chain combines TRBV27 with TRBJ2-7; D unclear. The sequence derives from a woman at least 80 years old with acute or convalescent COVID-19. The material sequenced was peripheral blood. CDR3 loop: CASSYLPGRNYEQYF. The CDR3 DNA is TGTGCCAGCAGTTATCTTCCAGGTAGGAACTACGAGCAGTACTTC.